A selection of T cell receptor beta chains follows, all from one sample in a study of blood T cell repertoires in COVID-19. Using immunoSEQ multiplex PCR, the repertoire was profiled, and TCRdb retains in-frame clones only, with some absent. Of just under 85,000 clones in the sample, around 87% were seen once. Specimen: peripheral blood. The source of these receptors is a man older than 75 with active or convalescent COVID-19. Each CDR3 is given with its conserved first and last residue. D genes are given only for firm matches. Clone size is not always given. Where it is, it says once, few, many or a class for expanded clones.

CDR3,DNA,V,D,size,J,length
CAKKGQVGSTDTQYF,TGTGCCAAGAAGGGACAGGTTGGGTCAACAGATACGCAGTATTTT,TRBV24-1,TRBD1,.,TRBJ2-3,15
CASRESRGSSNQPQHF,TGTGCCAGCCGGGAGAGCCGAGGTTCTAGCAATCAGCCCCAGCATTTT,TRBV28,.,.,TRBJ1-5,16
CASGRRLVGGDEQFF,TGTGCCAGCGGCCGACGACTAGTGGGAGGGGATGAGCAGTTCTTC,TRBV7-3,TRBD2,.,TRBJ2-1,15
CASSLRGGGDEKLFF,TGTGCCAGCAGTTTGAGAGGGGGCGGGGATGAAAAACTGTTTTTT,TRBV28,TRBD1,.,TRBJ1-4,15
CASSPDSVNTEAFF,TGCGCCAGCAGCCCGGACAGTGTGAACACTGAAGCTTTCTTT,TRBV5-1,.,few,TRBJ1-1,14
CATGGDRPSPLHF,TGTGCCACAGGGGGGGACAGGCCTTCACCCCTCCACTTT,TRBV2,TRBD1,.,TRBJ1-6,13
CASSLAVNTGELFF,TGCGCCAGCAGCTTAGCTGTGAACACCGGGGAGCTGTTTTTT,TRBV5-1,.,.,TRBJ2-2,14
CAWSEGGINYGYTF,TGTGCCTGGAGTGAGGGGGGGATTAACTATGGCTACACCTTC,TRBV30,.,.,TRBJ1-2,14
CASRRQGGHQPQHF,TGTGCCAGCAGACGACAAGGGGGCCATCAGCCCCAGCATTTT,TRBV6-5,TRBD1,.,TRBJ1-5,14
CASSQGRSGAGELFF,TGTGCCAGCAGCCAAGGGAGGTCCGGAGCTGGGGAGCTGTTTTTT,TRBV3-1/TRBV3-2,.,.,TRBJ2-2,15
CASSLGWEAGNTIYF,TGTGCCAGCAGCCTGGGTTGGGAGGCTGGAAACACCATATATTTT,TRBV7-9,.,.,TRBJ1-3,15
CASSERRDTQYF,TGTGCCAGCAGTGAACGGAGGGATACGCAGTATTTT,TRBV6-1,.,.,TRBJ2-3,12
CASSPMGRIAGYTF,TGTGCCAGCAGCCCAATGGGCAGGATTGCAGGCTACACCTTC,TRBV11-2,.,.,TRBJ1-2,14
CASSMALAGGPNTGELFF,TGTGCCAGTAGTATGGCCCTAGCGGGGGGGCCTAACACCGGGGAGCTGTTTTTT,TRBV19,TRBD2,.,TRBJ2-2,18
CASSYQIYGYTF,TGTGCCAGCAGTTACCAGATCTATGGCTACACCTTC,TRBV6-2/TRBV6-3,.,.,TRBJ1-2,12
CASSLGWGTGVNYGYTF,TGTGCCAGCAGCTTGGGGTGGGGGACAGGGGTTAACTATGGCTACACCTTC,TRBV5-5,TRBD1,.,TRBJ1-2,17
CASSEQALNTEAFF,TGCGCCAGCAGTGAGCAGGCGTTGAACACTGAAGCTTTCTTT,TRBV10-1,.,.,TRBJ1-1,14
CVSSLSLQTGGYTF,TGTGTCAGCAGTTTATCGCTACAAACAGGGGGCTACACCTTC,TRBV28,.,.,TRBJ1-2,14
CASSKQNTGELFF,TGTGCCAGCAGTAAGCAGAACACCGGGGAGCTGTTTTTT,TRBV2,.,once,TRBJ2-2,13
CASSLPTAGGSYNEQFF,TGTGCCAGCAGCCTGCCCACAGCGGGCGGCTCCTACAATGAGCAGTTCTTC,TRBV7-9,.,.,TRBJ2-1,17
CASSKRGRGITEAFF,TGTGCCAGCAGCAAAAGAGGGCGGGGGATTACTGAAGCTTTCTTT,TRBV7-9,.,.,TRBJ1-1,15
CASSLDSPHSPLHF,TGTGCCAGCAGTTTGGACAGTCCACATTCACCCCTCCACTTT,TRBV28,.,.,TRBJ1-6,14
CASSTTTGNYNSPLHF,TGTGCCAGCAGCACGACGACAGGAAACTATAATTCACCCCTCCACTTT,TRBV9,.,.,TRBJ1-6,16
CASSAGLDSYNEQFF,TGTGCCAGCAGCGCGGGACTAGACTCCTACAATGAGCAGTTCTTC,TRBV13,TRBD2,.,TRBJ2-1,15
CASSTTGLEQFF,TGTGCCAGCAGCACCACAGGGTTAGAGCAGTTCTTC,TRBV7-2,.,.,TRBJ2-1,12
CASSLALAGSTDTQYF,TGTGCCAGTAGCCTCGCACTAGCGGGGTCCACAGATACGCAGTATTTT,TRBV6-6,TRBD2,.,TRBJ2-3,16
CASSLDGSGYTF,TGTGCCAGCAGCTTAGACGGGAGCGGCTACACCTTC,TRBV11-3,.,.,TRBJ1-2,12
CASSPRLLAGGSTDTQYF,TGTGCCAGCTCACCTCGTCTACTAGCGGGGGGGAGCACAGATACGCAGTATTTT,TRBV18,TRBD2,.,TRBJ2-3,18
CASSLRGWGPDTQYF,TGTGCCAGCAGCTTGCGTGGATGGGGCCCAGATACGCAGTATTTT,TRBV11-3,.,.,TRBJ2-3,15
CASSLVGWGTGRGTQYF,TGTGCCAGCAGCTTAGTAGGTTGGGGGACAGGGCGGGGCACGCAGTATTTT,TRBV7-2,TRBD1,.,TRBJ2-3,17
CASSLSDNQPQHF,TGTGCCAGCAGTTTATCAGACAATCAGCCCCAGCATTTT,TRBV12-3/TRBV12-4,.,.,TRBJ1-5,13
CASSQYNEQFF,TGTGCCAGCAGCCAGTACAATGAGCAGTTCTTC,TRBV12-3/TRBV12-4,.,once,TRBJ2-1,11
CASSPRVRNNYGYTF,TGTGCCAGCAGCCCCCGAGTGAGGAATAACTATGGCTACACCTTC,TRBV14,.,.,TRBJ1-2,15
CAWTGGEAYNSPLHF,TGTGCCTGGACCGGGGGGGAGGCCTATAATTCACCCCTCCACTTT,TRBV30,.,.,TRBJ1-6,15
CASTRLAGGPMTQYF,TGTGCCAGCACCAGACTAGCGGGGGGGCCCATGACCCAGTACTTC,TRBV2,TRBD2,.,TRBJ2-5,15
CASSPVTSQPQHF,TGTGCCAGCTCACCCGTTACGAGTCAGCCCCAGCATTTT,TRBV18,.,.,TRBJ1-5,13
CSVGPGDQPQHF,TGCAGCGTTGGGCCAGGGGATCAGCCCCAGCATTTT,TRBV29-1,.,once,TRBJ1-5,12
CATTASYNSPLHF,TGTGCCACAACAGCCAGCTATAATTCACCCCTCCACTTT,TRBV12-3/TRBV12-4,.,.,TRBJ1-6,13
CASSGTGRGTGELFF,TGTGCCAGCTCCGGGACAGGGAGAGGGACCGGGGAGCTGTTTTTT,TRBV28,TRBD1,.,TRBJ2-2,15
CASSLLPGQGESEQFF,TGCGCCAGCAGCTTGCTACCGGGACAGGGGGAATCGGAGCAGTTCTTC,TRBV5-1,TRBD1,few,TRBJ2-1,16
CASSVGLAGGRETQYF,TGTGCCAGCAGCGTGGGACTAGCGGGGGGGCGAGAGACCCAGTACTTC,TRBV7-2,TRBD2,few,TRBJ2-5,16
CASSDPGDTEAFF,TGTGCCAGCAGTGACCCAGGGGACACTGAAGCTTTCTTT,TRBV6-1,.,once,TRBJ1-1,13
CASSPGTVRPRGYTF,TGTGCCAGCAGCCCTGGGACAGTCCGCCCCCGGGGCTACACCTTC,TRBV14,TRBD1,.,TRBJ1-2,15
CASSLPGSSPLETQYF,TGCGCCAGCAGCTTACCGGGTTCTAGCCCTTTAGAGACCCAGTACTTC,TRBV5-1,.,.,TRBJ2-5,16
CASREDRGTEAFF,TGCGCCAGCAGGGAAGACAGGGGCACTGAAGCTTTCTTT,TRBV10-1,TRBD1,few,TRBJ1-1,13
CASSTRRGNRGSIDTQYF,TGTGCCAGTAGCACCCGTCGTGGTAACAGGGGAAGTATAGATACGCAGTATTTT,TRBV19,TRBD1,.,TRBJ2-3,18
CASRRGSNEKLFF,TGCGCCAGCAGACGGGGGTCCAATGAAAAACTGTTTTTT,TRBV5-1,.,.,TRBJ1-4,13
CASSIAGAQGQETQYF,TGTGCCAGTAGTATAGCTGGGGCGCAGGGCCAAGAGACCCAGTACTTC,TRBV19,.,.,TRBJ2-5,16
CASSPLGREIADTQYF,TGTGCCAGCAGTCCCCTAGGGAGGGAAATCGCAGATACGCAGTATTTT,TRBV27,TRBD2,.,TRBJ2-3,16
CASSLAAHANYGYTF,TGTGCCAGCAGCTTAGCTGCGCACGCGAACTATGGCTACACCTTC,TRBV11-2,.,.,TRBJ1-2,15
CASRFSQTASPLHF,TGTGCCAGCAGATTCTCACAAACCGCTTCACCCCTCCACTTT,TRBV28,.,.,TRBJ1-6,14